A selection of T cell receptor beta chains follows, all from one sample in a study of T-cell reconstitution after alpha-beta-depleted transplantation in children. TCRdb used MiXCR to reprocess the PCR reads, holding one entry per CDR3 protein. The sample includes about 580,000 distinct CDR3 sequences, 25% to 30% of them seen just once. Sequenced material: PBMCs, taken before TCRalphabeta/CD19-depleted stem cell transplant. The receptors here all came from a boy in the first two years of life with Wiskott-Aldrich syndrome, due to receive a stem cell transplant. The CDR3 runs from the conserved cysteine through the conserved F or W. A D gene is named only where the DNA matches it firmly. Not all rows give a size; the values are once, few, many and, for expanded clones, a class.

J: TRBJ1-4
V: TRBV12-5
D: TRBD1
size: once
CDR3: CASGTTGGGEKLFF
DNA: TGTGCTAGTGGGACAACAGGGGGCGGCGAAAAACTGTTTTTT

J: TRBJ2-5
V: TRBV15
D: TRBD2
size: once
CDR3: CATSRDLWTSGKETQYF
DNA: TGTGCCACCAGCAGAGATCTTTGGACTAGCGGGAAAGAGACCCAGTACTTC

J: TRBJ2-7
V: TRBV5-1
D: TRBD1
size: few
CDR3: CASSSSPGQGTYEQYF
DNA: TGCGCCAGCAGCTCATCACCGGGACAGGGGACCTACGAGCAGTACTTC

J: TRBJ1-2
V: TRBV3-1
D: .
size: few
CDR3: CASSQLRQDGYTF
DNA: TGTGCCAGCAGCCAATTGAGACAGGATGGCTACACCTTC

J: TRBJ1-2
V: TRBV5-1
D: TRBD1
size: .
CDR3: CASSLSGTALRGYTF
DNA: TGCGCCAGCAGCTTGAGTGGGACAGCGCTTAGGGGCTACACCTTC

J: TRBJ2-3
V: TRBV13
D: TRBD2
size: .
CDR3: CASRGSGSTDTQYF
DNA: TGTGCCAGCAGGGGAAGCGGGAGTACAGATACGCAGTATTTT

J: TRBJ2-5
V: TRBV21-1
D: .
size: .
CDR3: CASRHSPGAQGQWETQYF
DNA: TGTGCCAGCAGACACTCCCCGGGGGCGCAGGGGCAGTGGGAGACCCAGTACTTC

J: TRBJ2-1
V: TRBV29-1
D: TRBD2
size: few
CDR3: CSVTGTSGSDEQFF
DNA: TGCAGCGTTACCGGGACTAGCGGGAGTGATGAGCAGTTCTTC

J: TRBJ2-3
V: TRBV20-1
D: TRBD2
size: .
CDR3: CSAQTSGRTDTQYF
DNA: TGCAGTGCACAGACTAGCGGGAGAACAGATACGCAGTATTTT

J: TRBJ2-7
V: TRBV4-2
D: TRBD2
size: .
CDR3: CASSQERGTSTYEQYF
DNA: TGTGCCAGCAGCCAAGAACGAGGGACTAGCACTTACGAGCAGTACTTC

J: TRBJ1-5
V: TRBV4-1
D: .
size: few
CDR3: CASSQGLGRTSNQPQHF
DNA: TGCGCCAGCAGCCAAGGATTGGGCAGGACTAGCAATCAGCCCCAGCATTTT

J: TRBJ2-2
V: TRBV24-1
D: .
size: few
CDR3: CATRRAGAGELFF
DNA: TGTGCCACCAGGAGGGCTGGGGCCGGGGAGCTGTTTTTT

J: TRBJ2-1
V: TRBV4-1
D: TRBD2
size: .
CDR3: CASSQGGLVGGEQFF
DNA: TGCGCCAGCAGCCAGGGGGGACTAGTGGGGGGTGAGCAGTTCTTC

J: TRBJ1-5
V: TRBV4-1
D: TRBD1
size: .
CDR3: CASSRGQEGPQPQHF
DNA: TGCGCCAGCAGCCGAGGACAGGAGGGCCCTCAGCCCCAGCATTTT

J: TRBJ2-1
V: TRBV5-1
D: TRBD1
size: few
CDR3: CASSLIGGENNEQFF
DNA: TGCGCCAGCAGCTTGATAGGGGGCGAGAACAATGAGCAGTTCTTC

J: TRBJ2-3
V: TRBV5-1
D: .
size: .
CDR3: CASSFFGTNADTQYF
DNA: TGCGCCAGCAGCTTCTTCGGGACAAATGCAGATACGCAGTATTTT

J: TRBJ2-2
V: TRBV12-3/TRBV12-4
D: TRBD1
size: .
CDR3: CASRTGTNTGELFF
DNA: TGTGCCAGCAGGACAGGGACCAACACCGGGGAGCTGTTTTTT

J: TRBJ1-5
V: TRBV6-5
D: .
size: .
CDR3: CASRYSTAPSPQHF
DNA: TGTGCCAGCAGATACTCTACGGCACCTTCGCCCCAGCATTTT

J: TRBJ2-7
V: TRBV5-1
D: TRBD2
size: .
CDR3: CASSLGLAANEQYF
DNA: TGCGCCAGCAGCTTGGGACTAGCGGCGAACGAGCAGTACTTC

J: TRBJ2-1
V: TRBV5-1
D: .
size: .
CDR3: CASTSETGTEQFF
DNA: TGCGCCAGCACGTCGGAGACGGGCACTGAGCAGTTCTTC

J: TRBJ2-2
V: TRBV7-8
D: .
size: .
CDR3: CATPSGEGTGELFF
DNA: TGTGCCACCCCTTCAGGGGAGGGGACCGGGGAGCTGTTTTTT

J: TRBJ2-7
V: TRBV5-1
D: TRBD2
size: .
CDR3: CASSLDGTSGRSSEQYF
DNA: TGCGCCAGCAGCTTGGACGGGACTAGCGGGAGGTCCAGCGAGCAGTACTTC

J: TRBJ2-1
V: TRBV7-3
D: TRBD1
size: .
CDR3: CASSSTGGQYNEQFF
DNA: TGTGCCAGCAGCTCCACAGGGGGACAGTACAATGAGCAGTTCTTC

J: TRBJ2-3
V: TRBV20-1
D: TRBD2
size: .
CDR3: CSARPLAGGHTDTQYF
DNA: TGCAGTGCTAGACCGCTAGCGGGAGGGCACACAGATACGCAGTATTTT

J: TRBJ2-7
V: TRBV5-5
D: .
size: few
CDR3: CASSSASYEQYF
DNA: TGTGCCAGCAGCTCCGCTTCCTACGAGCAGTACTTC

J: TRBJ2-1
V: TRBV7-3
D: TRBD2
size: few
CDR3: CASSLISGSNNEQFF
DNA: TGTGCCAGCAGCTTAATTAGCGGGTCCAACAATGAGCAGTTCTTC

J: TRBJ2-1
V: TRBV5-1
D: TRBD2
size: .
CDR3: CASGEAGDLTNEQFF
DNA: TGCGCCAGCGGAGAAGCGGGAGACCTTACGAATGAGCAGTTCTTC

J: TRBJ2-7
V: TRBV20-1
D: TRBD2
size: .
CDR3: CSARDEGLAGGYEQYF
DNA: TGCAGTGCTAGAGATGAAGGGCTAGCGGGAGGTTACGAGCAGTACTTC

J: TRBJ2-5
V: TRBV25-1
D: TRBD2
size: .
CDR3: CASSDSGRAVETQYF
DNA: TGTGCCAGCAGTGATAGCGGGAGGGCCGTCGAGACCCAGTACTTC

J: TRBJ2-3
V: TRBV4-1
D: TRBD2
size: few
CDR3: CASSQAPSGRLADTQYF
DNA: TGCGCCAGCAGCCAAGCTCCTAGCGGGAGACTCGCAGATACGCAGTATTTT

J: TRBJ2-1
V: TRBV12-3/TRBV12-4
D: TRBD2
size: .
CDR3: CASSLRLADYNEQFF
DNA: TGTGCCAGCAGTCTACGACTAGCAGACTACAATGAGCAGTTCTTC

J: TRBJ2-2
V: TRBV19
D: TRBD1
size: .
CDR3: CASIGLGTGGTGELFF
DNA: TGTGCCAGTATCGGTTTAGGTACAGGGGGCACCGGGGAGCTGTTTTTT

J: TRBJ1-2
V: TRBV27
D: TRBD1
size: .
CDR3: CASSNRDRYGYTF
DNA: TGTGCCAGCAGTAACCGGGACAGATATGGCTACACCTTC

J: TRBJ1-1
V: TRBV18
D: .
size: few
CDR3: CASSDIRGRVEAFF
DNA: TGTGCCAGCTCCGATATCAGGGGAAGGGTTGAAGCTTTCTTT

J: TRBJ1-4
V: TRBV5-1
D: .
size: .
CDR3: CASSPSSGLATNEKLFF
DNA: TGCGCCAGCAGCCCATCATCAGGGTTGGCAACTAATGAAAAACTGTTTTTT

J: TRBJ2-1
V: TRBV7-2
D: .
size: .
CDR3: CASSLEAWPYNEQFF
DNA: TGTGCCAGCAGCTTAGAGGCTTGGCCCTACAATGAGCAGTTCTTC

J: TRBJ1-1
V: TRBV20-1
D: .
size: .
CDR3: CSARVGASNTEAFF
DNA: TGCAGTGCTAGAGTGGGGGCTTCGAACACTGAAGCTTTCTTT

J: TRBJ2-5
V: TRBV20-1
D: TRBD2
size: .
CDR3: CSAAGLAGGTSRAQYF
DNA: TGCAGTGCTGCGGGACTAGCGGGAGGAACCTCTCGGGCCCAGTACTTC